These T cell receptor beta chains were read from a single sample in a study of regulatory T cells in long-lasting Graves disease. TCRdb passed the multiplex PCR reads through MiXCR, listing each CDR3 protein once. The sample records approximately 440,000 distinct CDR3 sequences, 15% to 20% being singletons. This sample was also put to use in a study of T cells in Graves' hyperthyroidism and ophthalmopathy.

The sequencing used peripheral blood mononuclear cells (PBMCs), collected at new diagnosis, from a patient treated with antithyroid drugs. All receptors derive from a man between 35 and 55 years old with Graves disease. Each CDR3 is given without its conserved first and last residue.

V	J	CDR3
TRBV7-3	TRBJ2-7	ASSLMVGWEKYYEQY
TRBV30	TRBJ2-7	AWIPGTSGEYAYEQY
TRBV7-2	TRBJ2-4	ASSLAGGGDIQY
TRBV5-1	TRBJ2-7	ASSLMWGDYEQY
TRBV28	TRBJ1-1	ASSPDRGSKTEAF
TRBV2	TRBJ2-2	ASNVYLVGELF
TRBV28	TRBJ2-2	ASSLVGTRAGELF
TRBV24-1	TRBJ1-2	ATSDSHRGNGYT
TRBV20-1	TRBJ2-5	SVSGTSGRAWETQY
TRBV6-1	TRBJ2-7	ASMGSGQGAREQY
TRBV6-1	TRBJ1-2	ASRPSTNYGYT
TRBV5-1	TRBJ2-3	ASGFGTTDTQY
TRBV19	TRBJ2-1	ASSSPHGTQAVDEQF
TRBV5-1	TRBJ2-4	ASSLGTELAKNIQY
TRBV5-1	TRBJ1-1	ASSLAGTQASWTEAF
TRBV2	TRBJ1-5	ASSEGRNQPQH
TRBV5-6	TRBJ2-1	ASSLALGLASGRGGWNEQF
TRBV20-1	TRBJ2-7	SASEGQVDEQY
TRBV20-1	TRBJ2-5	SARLRLAELGKQETQY
TRBV7-9	TRBJ2-2	ASSLDGTGELF
TRBV28	TRBJ2-5	ASSLLLRGGETQY
TRBV12-3/TRBV12-4	TRBJ2-1	ASTPGEVLGSGNEQF
TRBV7-9	TRBJ2-1	ASSLSLAGNEQF
TRBV6-1	TRBJ1-5	ASSSTSQPQH
TRBV18	TRBJ1-4	ASSPATIEKLF
TRBV28	TRBJ1-2	ASSLGHAANYGYT
TRBV30	TRBJ1-5	AWSGGLNQPQH
TRBV5-1	TRBJ2-1	ASSADRQGLPNNEQF
TRBV12-3/TRBV12-4	TRBJ2-2	ASSVSGIRELF
TRBV4-1	TRBJ2-1	ASSHPGLGGNEQF
TRBV2	TRBJ2-2	ASRHNIAGELF
TRBV18	TRBJ2-3	ASSPLPTGADTQY
TRBV7-2	TRBJ2-5	ASSPHWTGQETQY
TRBV2	TRBJ1-3	ASSTGLPNTIY
TRBV10-2	TRBJ1-5	ASSESFNQPQH
TRBV29-1	TRBJ1-1	SVVGSRAEAF
TRBV7-6	TRBJ2-3	AVGLHLTDTQY
TRBV9	TRBJ2-1	ASSVSAGVPNEQF
TRBV4-1	TRBJ2-2	ASSQDAGLSGRAGELF
TRBV18	TRBJ2-1	ASSQTSGSGNEQF
TRBV20-1	TRBJ2-3	SVRTSGRAKDTQY
TRBV20-1	TRBJ2-7	SASRGGGSGETYEQY
TRBV24-1	TRBJ2-5	ATSPGLAGVFGETQY
TRBV11-2	TRBJ2-3	ASSLRTSGAGARATDTQY
TRBV6-5	TRBJ2-3	ASSYGTDTQY
TRBV2	TRBJ2-1	ASRSNGEQF
TRBV10-3	TRBJ2-1	AIGGSYNEQF
TRBV28	TRBJ1-5	ASAPRDREYNGNQPQH
TRBV24-1	TRBJ1-5	ATSDAWNQPQH
TRBV12-3/TRBV12-4	TRBJ2-1	ASRKRVDLTGNSYNEQF
TRBV27	TRBJ2-1	ASRSGGINEQF
TRBV29-1	TRBJ1-2	SVEDPGRGGYT
TRBV3-1	TRBJ2-5	ASSPGLAGGFQETQY
TRBV15	TRBJ2-3	ATSPRLAGYTDTQY
TRBV5-1	TRBJ1-4	ASSLGRANEKLF
TRBV7-3	TRBJ2-2	ASSLQQGANGELF
TRBV7-7	TRBJ2-7	ASSQNYDSYEQY